Below, 3 T cell receptor beta chains from the same sample are listed, as sequenced in a study of naive and memory T cell subsets. Two oligonucleotides, mixed equimolar, formed the beta constant-region primer covering TRBC1 and TRBC2. TCRdb re-derived calls from the UMI-ligation and nested PCR reads in MiXCR, one entry per CDR3 protein. The sample holds roughly 40,000 distinct CDR3 sequences, 10% to 15% seen once. Sequenced sample: effector memory CD4+ T cells from blood. Documented subset: effector memory, CD45RA- CD27-. Source of these receptors: a human donor in good health.

The chain recombines TRBV5-1 with TRBJ2-7; 9 nucleotides agree with TRBD1. Germline assignment: CDR1 SGHRS and CDR2 YFSETQ. The CDR3 is 13 residues long. With V trimmed by 4 bases and J by 10 bases, 9 bases remained unmatched. The CDR3 region has the DNA TGCGCCAGCAGCACCCTACAGGGGGCTGTACAGTACTTC. The encoded protein is CASSTLQGAVQYF.

The chain employs TRBV29-1 and TRBJ1-1; 8 bases are a match to TRBD1. The trim removed 7 bases at V and 1 base at J, leaving 5 bases unmatched. The CDR3 covers 13 residues. Germline values: CDR1 SQVTM, CDR2 ANQGSEA. CDR3 DNA: TGCAGCGCCTGGCAGGGGGCGAACACTGAAGCTTTCTTT. Its protein is CSAWQGANTEAFF.

J is TRBJ2-4 and V is TRBV6-5, with D possibly TRBD2 on 7 matching bases. Trimming left V 6 bases short and J 9 bases short, with 15 bases between. From germline, CDR1 is MNHEY and CDR2 SVGAGI. The CDR3 sequence is 13 residues long. CDR3 in amino acids: CASSDAGASIQYF. DNA of the CDR3: TGTGCCAGCAGCGACGCGGGGGCCAGCATTCAGTACTTC.